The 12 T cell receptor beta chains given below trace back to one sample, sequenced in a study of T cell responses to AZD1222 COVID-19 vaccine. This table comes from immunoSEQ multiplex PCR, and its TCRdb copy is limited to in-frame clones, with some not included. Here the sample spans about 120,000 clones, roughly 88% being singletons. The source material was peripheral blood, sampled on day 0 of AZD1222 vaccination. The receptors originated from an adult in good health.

This CDR3 reads CASSQKLTGVSDYGYTF. CDR3 nucleotides: TGTGCCAGCAGCCAAAAATTAACAGGGGTGAGCGACTATGGCTACACCTTC. This chain links TRBV4-2 with TRBJ1-2; 7 nucleotides agree with TRBD1. This CDR3 contains 17 residues. CDR1 is LGHNA and CDR2 is YNFKEQ in the germline V gene. The V and J ends lost 2 bases and 3 bases, in that order; junction bases with no gene match: 12.

Here the CDR3 DNA reads TGTGCCACCAGTGATGGGCAGGGGTATGGCTACACCTTC. As protein: CATSDGQGYGYTF. This chain links TRBV24-1 with TRBJ1-2; tentative D call: TRBD1 (6 bases). The V gene lost 3 bases and the J gene lost 5 bases, with 9 bases spanning the gap. CDR1 KGHDR and CDR2 SFDVKD come from the germline V gene. This CDR3 comprises 13 residues.

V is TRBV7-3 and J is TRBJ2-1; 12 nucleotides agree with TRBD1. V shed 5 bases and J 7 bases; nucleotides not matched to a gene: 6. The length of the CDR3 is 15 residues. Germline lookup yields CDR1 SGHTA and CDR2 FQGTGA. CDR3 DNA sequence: TGTGCCAGCAGCCCGGGACAGGGGGCGATTAATGAGCAGTTCTTC. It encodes CASSPGQGAINEQFF.

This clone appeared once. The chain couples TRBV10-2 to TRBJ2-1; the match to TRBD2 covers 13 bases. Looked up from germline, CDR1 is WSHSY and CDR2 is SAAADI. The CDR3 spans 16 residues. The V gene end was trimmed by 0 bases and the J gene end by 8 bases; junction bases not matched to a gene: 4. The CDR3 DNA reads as TGCGCCAGCAGTGAGTCGGGGACTAGCGGGAAATATGAGCAGTTCTTC. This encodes CASSESGTSGKYEQFF.

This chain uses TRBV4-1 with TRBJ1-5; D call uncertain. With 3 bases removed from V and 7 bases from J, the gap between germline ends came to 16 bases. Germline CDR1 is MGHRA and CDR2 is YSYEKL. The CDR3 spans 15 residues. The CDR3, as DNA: TGCGCCAGCAGCCATGATGTGATGGCAGCACAGCCCCAGCATTTT. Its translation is CASSHDVMAAQPQHF.

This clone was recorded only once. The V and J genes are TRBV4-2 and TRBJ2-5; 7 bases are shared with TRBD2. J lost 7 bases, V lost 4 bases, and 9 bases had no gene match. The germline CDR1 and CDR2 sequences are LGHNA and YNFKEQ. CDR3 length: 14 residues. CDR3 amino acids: CASSLGQGEGTQYF. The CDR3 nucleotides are TGTGCCAGCAGCCTCGGACAAGGGGAGGGGACCCAGTACTTC.

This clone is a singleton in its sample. The CDR3 spells CASQAGGTDTQYF. The CDR3 nucleotides read TGTGCCAGTCAGGCGGGAGGCACAGATACGCAGTATTTT. The chain has TRBV6-6 and TRBJ2-3; TRBD2 matches at 7 bases. Germline CDR1 is MNHNY and CDR2 is SVGAGI (reference sequence). CDR3 size: 13 residues. Losses at the gene ends were 9 bases for V and 1 base for J; bases not matched to a gene: 4.

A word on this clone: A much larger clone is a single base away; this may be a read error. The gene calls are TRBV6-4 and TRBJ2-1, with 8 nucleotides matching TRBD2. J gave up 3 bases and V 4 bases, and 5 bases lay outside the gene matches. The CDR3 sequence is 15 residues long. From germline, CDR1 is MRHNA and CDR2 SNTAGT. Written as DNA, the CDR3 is TGTGCCAGCAGTGGCTCAAGCGGGGGCTACAATGAGCAGTTCTTC. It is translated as CASSGSSGGYNEQFF.

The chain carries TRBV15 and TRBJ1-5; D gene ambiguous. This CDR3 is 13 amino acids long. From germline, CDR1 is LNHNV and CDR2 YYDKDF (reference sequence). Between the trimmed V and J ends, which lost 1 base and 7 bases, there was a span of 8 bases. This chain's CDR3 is CATSRAADQPQHF. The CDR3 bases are TGTGCCACCAGCAGAGCGGCCGACCAGCCCCAGCATTTT. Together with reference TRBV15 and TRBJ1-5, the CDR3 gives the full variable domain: DAMVIQNPRYQVTQFGKPVTLSCSQTLNHNVMYWYQQKSSQAPKLLFHYYDKDFNNEADTPDNFQSRRPNTSFCFLDIRSPGLGDTAMYLCATSRAADQPQHFGDGTRLSIL.

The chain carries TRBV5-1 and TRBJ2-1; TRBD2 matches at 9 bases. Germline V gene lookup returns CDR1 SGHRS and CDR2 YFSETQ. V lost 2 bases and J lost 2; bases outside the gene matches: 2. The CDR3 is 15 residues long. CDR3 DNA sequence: TGCGCCAGCAGCTTCAGCGGGGGGACCTACAATGAGCAGTTCTTC. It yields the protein CASSFSGGTYNEQFF.

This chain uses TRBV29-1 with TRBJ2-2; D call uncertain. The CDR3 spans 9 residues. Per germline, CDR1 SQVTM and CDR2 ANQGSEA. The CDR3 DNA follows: TGCCCCGAGGTCGGGGAGCTGTTTTTT. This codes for CPEVGELFF.

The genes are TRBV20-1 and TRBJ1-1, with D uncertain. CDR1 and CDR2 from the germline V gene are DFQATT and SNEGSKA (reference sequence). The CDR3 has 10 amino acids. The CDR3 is CRAWDTEAFF. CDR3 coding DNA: TGCAGGGCCTGGGACACTGAAGCTTTCTTT.